The entry below gives a single TCR beta chain sequence along with its context. Its antigen is unidentified. This PCR relied on a set of 60 Vbeta primers and 13 Jbeta primers. The table came from immunoSEQ multiplex PCR; TCRdb's copy has only in-frame clones and leaves some out. This table lists about 200,000 clones. The V and J ends lost 4 bases and 4 bases, in that order; junction bases with no gene match: 16. CDR1 and CDR2 (germline): SGHTS, YDEGEE. The CDR3 is 17 amino acids. The sample is drawn from a study of cytomegalovirus exposure and HLA in healthy donors. Notes on the study in general: As a later analysis showed, several of the most significant clusters appeared to be linked to common viral pathogens. The availability of immune exposure information extended only to CMV serostatus. Near-uniform donor sequencing depth was presumed by presence/absence analyses.

Source material: PBMCs. The chain recombines TRBV5-8 with TRBJ1-1, with TRBD1 matching 7 bases. This sequence was found in a girl aged 2-15 years in good health and CMV-seropositive. CDR3 DNA: TGTGCCAGCAGCCCCCCGGGACTGAGACAGGGAGGCACTGAAGCTTTCTTT. It is translated as CASSPPGLRQGGTEAFF.